The source of this T cell receptor (beta chain) is a study of OX40 agonist ivuxolimab in advanced cancers. Across the study: With ivuxolimab, an agonistic anti-OX40 (CD134) antibody, patients were treated. Participants, around 80% male, averaged roughly 60 years of age, ranging from roughly 20 to 85. Patients received ivuxolimab, an intravenous treatment, every 2 weeks at 0.01 to 10 mg/kg. Study-wide points: Expanded clones were, on average, more numerous among CD8+ T cells than CD4+.

This clone was recorded many times. Its antigen remains unknown. The CDR3 loop spans 14 amino acids. The V gene's germline CDR1 is SEHNR and CDR2 FQNEAQ (reference sequence). The germline V and J ends were trimmed by 2 bases and 8 bases, with 15 bases remaining between them. Sequencing used immunoSEQ multiplex PCR; TCRdb keeps in-frame clones, though not all of them. In the table there are tens of thousands of clones, around 85% of which are singletons. The sequenced sample was CD4+ or CD8+ T cells sorted from blood, obtained in a trial of the OX40 agonist ivuxolimab. This chain joins TRBV7-9 and TRBJ1-1, with a possible D match to TRBD1 (5 bases). The receptor was isolated from an adult with an advanced solid tumor such as melanoma, head and neck, liver or kidney cancer. CDR3 coding DNA: TGTGCCAGCAGCTTAAAGGGACTCGGAAAGGAAGCTTTCTTT. Residues: CASSLKGLGKEAFF. Based on the CDR3 plus reference TRBV7-9 and TRBJ1-1, the full variable domain is DTGVSQNPRHKITKRGQNVTFRCDPISEHNRLYWYRQTLGQGPEFLTYFQNEAQLEKSRLLSDRFSAERPKGSFSTLEIQRTEQGDSAMYLCASSLKGLGKEAFFGQGTRLTVV.